These 17 T cell receptor beta chains share one sample of origin, sequenced in a study of OX40 agonist ivuxolimab in advanced cancers. Here immunoSEQ multiplex PCR was the method, and the copy in TCRdb shows in-frame clones only, minus some. The sample contains 70,000 to 95,000 clones, approximately 86% of which appear only once. The sequences come from CD4+ or CD8+ T cells sorted from blood, collected in a trial of the OX40 agonist ivuxolimab. Receptor source: an adult with an advanced solid tumor such as melanoma, head and neck, liver or kidney cancer.

The gene calls are TRBV2 and TRBJ1-4, with D maybe TRBD1 (6 bases). The V end lost 7 bases, the J end lost 4 bases, and 10 bases lay between the germline ends. Germline-derived CDR1 and CDR2 are SNHLY and FYNNEI. CDR3 length: 13 amino acids. DNA for the CDR3: TGTGCCAGCACCGGGACAATTAATGAAAAACTGTTTTTT. Its translation: CASTGTINEKLFF.

This chain uses TRBV9 with TRBJ2-3, with unresolved D. Per germline, CDR1 SGDLS and CDR2 YYNGEE. CDR3 size: 14 residues. The V end was cut by 0 bases, the J end by 0 bases, with 5 bases between. DNA for the CDR3: TGTGCCAGCAGCGTAGGGCCTAGCACAGATACGCAGTATTTT. It translates to CASSVGPSTDTQYF.

The chain couples TRBV6-1 to TRBJ2-5, with TRBD2 identical over 11 bases. The CDR3 sequence is 16 residues long. Trimming cost V 3 bases and J 1 base; bases outside gene matches: 4. Germline loops: CDR1 MNHNS, CDR2 SASEGT. The CDR3 protein is CASSEMGLAAQETQYF. DNA for the CDR3: TGTGCCAGCAGTGAGATGGGACTAGCGGCCCAAGAGACCCAGTACTTC.

The chain has TRBV30 and TRBJ1-1; D gene ambiguous. V was clipped by 5 bases and J by 5 bases, with 9 bases between them. This CDR3 region has 11 residues. Per germline, CDR1 GTSNPN and CDR2 SVGIG (reference sequence). Here the CDR3 reads CAWLQRTEAFF. The CDR3 DNA is TGTGCCTGGTTGCAAAGGACTGAAGCTTTCTTT.

This clone was seen a few times. This chain connects TRBV5-6 to TRBJ2-3; D possibly corresponds to TRBD2 (6 bases). Looked up from germline, CDR1 is SGHDT and CDR2 is YYEEEE. CDR3 size: 15 residues. V was shortened by 0 bases and J by 3 bases, with 11 bases between the two germline ends. The CDR3 DNA reads TGTGCCAGCAGCTTGGAGTTAGCGGCGACAGATACGCAGTATTTT. Its protein is CASSLELAATDTQYF.

V and J are TRBV6-5 and TRBJ1-5, with D maybe TRBD1 (6 bases). The CDR3 has 14 amino acids. Germline CDR1 and CDR2: MNHEY and SVGAGI. The V and J ends lost 2 bases and 4 bases respectively, with 9 bases between them. The CDR3 sequence is CASSYRGGNQPQHF. The CDR3 nucleotides read TGTGCCAGCAGTTACAGGGGGGGAAATCAGCCCCAGCATTTT.

The J gene is TRBJ1-2, the V gene TRBV7-8, with 7 bases aligning to TRBD1. This CDR3 has 14 amino acids. Germline V CDR1 and CDR2: SGHVS, FQNEAQ. V was pared by 5 bases and J by 3 bases, with 6 bases of the junction left unmatched. The CDR3 loop reads CASSLRQGYYGYTF. In nucleotides, the CDR3 is TGTGCCAGCAGCCTTCGACAGGGTTACTATGGCTACACCTTC. The variable domain in full, with the rest retrieved from reference TRBV7-8 and TRBJ1-2, is GAGVSQSPRYKVAKRGQDVALRCDPISGHVSLFWYQQALGQGPEFLTYFQNEAQLDKSGLPSDRFFAERPEGSVSTLKIQRTQQEDSAVYLCASSLRQGYYGYTFGSGTRLTVV.

This clone was observed once. This sequence joins TRBV6-5 and TRBJ2-7; D may correspond to TRBD1 or TRBD2 (6 bases each). The germline gives CDR1 MNHEY, CDR2 SVGAGI. This CDR3 contains 16 residues. V lost 0 bases, J lost 1 base, and 13 bases lay in between. For the CDR3, the DNA is TGTGCCAGCAGTTACTCGTCCAGGGGAGGATCCTACGAGCAGTACTTC. The encoded protein is CASSYSSRGGSYEQYF.

J is TRBJ1-5 and V is TRBV7-6; TRBD1 might be the D (6 bases). Germline V gene data show CDR1 as SGHVS and CDR2 as FNYEAQ. CDR3 length: 15 amino acids. V was clipped by 5 bases and J by 7 bases, with 18 bases between them. DNA of the CDR3: TGTGCCAGCAGCGCAAATCAGGGGTTTGGACAGCCCCAGCATTTT. Its protein is CASSANQGFGQPQHF.

The chain is built from TRBV7-2 and TRBJ2-5, with 10 bases aligning to TRBD2. Germline lookup yields CDR1 SGHTA and CDR2 FQGNSA. There are 18 residues in the CDR3. The ends lost 1 base at V and 0 bases at J; junction bases unmatched: 8. The CDR3 region is CASSLESLAGEYQETQYF. DNA of the CDR3: TGTGCCAGCAGCTTAGAATCCCTAGCGGGGGAGTACCAAGAGACCCAGTACTTC.

This rearrangement joins TRBV5-4 to TRBJ2-3; TRBD2 is a possible D gene (5 bases). V lost 0 bases and J 2 bases, leaving 10 bases between the germline ends. The length of the CDR3 is 15 residues. Per the germline V gene, CDR1 is SGHNT and CDR2 is YYREEE (reference sequence). As DNA, the CDR3 is TGTGCCAGCAGCTTGGTCCCGGGGAACACAGATACGCAGTATTTT. It specifies CASSLVPGNTDTQYF.

The V gene is TRBV6-6, the J gene TRBJ1-2; D is possibly TRBD1 (6 bases). CDR3 length: 15 residues. Trimming left V 6 bases short and J 5 bases short, with 19 bases between. Germline V gives CDR1 MNHNY, CDR2 SVGAGI (reference sequence). The CDR3 region is CASSDSSGTKYGYTF. In DNA form, the CDR3 reads TGTGCCAGCAGCGATAGTTCCGGGACAAAGTATGGCTACACCTTC.

The V gene is TRBV6-5, the J gene TRBJ2-7; maybe TRBD1 (6 bases). CDR1 is MNHEY, CDR2 SVGAGI, per germline. V was cut by 5 bases and J by 1 base, with 12 bases left in between. This CDR3 region has 14 residues. In DNA form, the CDR3 reads TGTGCCAGCAGTACAGGCAGGGGTTCCTACGAGCAGTACTTC. Protein: CASSTGRGSYEQYF.

V gene TRBV30 combines with J gene TRBJ2-7; TRBD2 might be the D (6 bases). V lost 2 bases and J lost 0, with 14 bases in between. Germline CDR1 is GTSNPN and CDR2 is SVGIG (reference sequence). The CDR3 runs 15 residues. The CDR3 protein is CAWSSPGLRSYEQYF. The DNA of the CDR3 is TGTGCCTGGAGTTCTCCGGGACTCCGCTCCTACGAGCAGTACTTC.

This rearrangement joins TRBV7-2 to TRBJ2-5; D is perhaps TRBD1 or TRBD2 (6 bases each). V was cut by 3 bases and J by 11 bases, with 10 bases left in between. The CDR3 sequence is 11 residues long. Germline lookup yields CDR1 SGHTA and CDR2 FQGNSA. CDR3 coding DNA: TGTGCCAGCAGCTTGGGGGGCCCACAGTACTTC. It specifies CASSLGGPQYF.

CDR3 in amino acids: CASSFGAGFGTDTQYF. CDR3 coding DNA: TGCGCCAGCAGCTTCGGGGCAGGGTTTGGCACAGATACGCAGTATTTT. The rearrangement joins TRBV5-1 to TRBJ2-3; D is perhaps TRBD1 or TRBD2 (5 bases each). The CDR3 spans 16 residues. Germline V CDR1 and CDR2: SGHRS, YFSETQ. The germline V and J ends were trimmed by 2 bases and 1 base, with 14 bases remaining between them.

In this sample, this clone turned up once. This rearrangement joins TRBV28 to TRBJ1-4; D is undetermined. Trimming cost V 5 bases and J 0 bases, with 13 bases left between them. In germline, CDR1 is MDHEN, CDR2 SYDVKM. This CDR3 region has 16 residues. The CDR3 nucleotides read TGTGCCAGCAGTCCAATGGGCGGGTCAACTAATGAAAAACTGTTTTTT. This sequence encodes CASSPMGGSTNEKLFF.